The rows below give T cell receptor beta chains drawn from one sample of a study of beta chain features in type 1 diabetes. Some clones are missing from TCRdb's copy, which holds only in-frame ones; the method was immunoSEQ multiplex PCR. The sample lists 500,000 to 700,000 clones; roughly a sixth were seen once. Specimen: naive CD4+ T cells from blood. Source of these receptors: a man aged 18 to 35 in good health. The CDR3 runs from the conserved cysteine through the conserved F or W. The D gene is left open where the match is weak.

TRBD2,TRBV7-2,TRBJ2-3,CASSLGRGGRRDTQYF
-,TRBV28,TRBJ1-1,CASSSPTGPGTEAFF
TRBD2,TRBV7-3,TRBJ2-3,CASSFTSGGTDTQYF
-,TRBV9,TRBJ2-2,CASSGPAWNTGELFF
-,TRBV28,TRBJ1-2,CASNLTPYYGYTF
-,TRBV4-1,TRBJ1-4,CASSQEFSGKLFF
TRBD1,TRBV7-3,TRBJ1-1,CASSLGQLLNTEAFF
-,TRBV4-1,TRBJ2-2,CASSQDRVTGELFF
TRBD1,TRBV30,TRBJ2-3,CAWVRATGVADTQYF
TRBD2,TRBV6-6,TRBJ2-1,CASRSTSGLLNEQFF
-,TRBV28,TRBJ1-5,CASSFGGAVNQPQHF
TRBD1,TRBV7-3,TRBJ1-2,CASSLDRDHGYTF
TRBD1,TRBV6-5,TRBJ2-4,CASRPRQGWNIQYF
TRBD2,TRBV7-9,TRBJ2-7,CASSVAGAGEQYF
TRBD1,TRBV19,TRBJ2-1,CASSFRQGWAFF
-,TRBV9,TRBJ1-1,CASSVGANTEAFF
-,TRBV28,TRBJ2-7,CASTPAGIPYEQYF
-,TRBV23-1,TRBJ2-1,CASRPGHMVCEEQFF
-,TRBV2,TRBJ1-4,CASSEEEKLFF
-,TRBV9,TRBJ2-2,CASSVKDGELFF
TRBD1,TRBV15,TRBJ1-2,CATTTPQGARGYTF
TRBD1,TRBV7-9,TRBJ2-6,CASSLTGLTGANVLTF
-,TRBV11-3,TRBJ2-5,CASSLDSATPTQYF
-,TRBV7-3,TRBJ1-1,CASSAGPVNTEAFF
-,TRBV5-1,TRBJ2-5,CASTRGYQETQYF
-,TRBV7-9,TRBJ2-6,CASGMANVLTF
-,TRBV7-9,TRBJ1-1,CASSPSDWNTEAFF
-,TRBV2,TRBJ1-2,CADRDVDVGYTF
-,TRBV10-3,TRBJ2-2,CAITSTAPNTGELFF
-,TRBV30,TRBJ2-7,CAWSPTGQSKDF
-,TRBV19,TRBJ2-1,CASSVVSGTFQFF
-,TRBV11-2,TRBJ1-4,CASSFPHWGEKLFF
-,TRBV9,TRBJ2-3,CASSLSPGSTDTQYF
TRBD1,TRBV25-1,TRBJ1-5,CASRTGVQPQHF
-,TRBV19,TRBJ2-6,CASSIRSASGANVLTF
-,TRBV20-1,TRBJ2-3,CSAPPLDEQYF
-,TRBV7-9,TRBJ1-4,CASRSNSGSNEKLFF
-,TRBV4-3,TRBJ1-4,CASSPEGRFNEKLFF
-,TRBV6-5,TRBJ1-4,CASSYSIGTNEKLFF
-,TRBV9,TRBJ1-2,CASSPAMGGYTF
-,TRBV9,TRBJ1-2,CASSVEGYGYTF